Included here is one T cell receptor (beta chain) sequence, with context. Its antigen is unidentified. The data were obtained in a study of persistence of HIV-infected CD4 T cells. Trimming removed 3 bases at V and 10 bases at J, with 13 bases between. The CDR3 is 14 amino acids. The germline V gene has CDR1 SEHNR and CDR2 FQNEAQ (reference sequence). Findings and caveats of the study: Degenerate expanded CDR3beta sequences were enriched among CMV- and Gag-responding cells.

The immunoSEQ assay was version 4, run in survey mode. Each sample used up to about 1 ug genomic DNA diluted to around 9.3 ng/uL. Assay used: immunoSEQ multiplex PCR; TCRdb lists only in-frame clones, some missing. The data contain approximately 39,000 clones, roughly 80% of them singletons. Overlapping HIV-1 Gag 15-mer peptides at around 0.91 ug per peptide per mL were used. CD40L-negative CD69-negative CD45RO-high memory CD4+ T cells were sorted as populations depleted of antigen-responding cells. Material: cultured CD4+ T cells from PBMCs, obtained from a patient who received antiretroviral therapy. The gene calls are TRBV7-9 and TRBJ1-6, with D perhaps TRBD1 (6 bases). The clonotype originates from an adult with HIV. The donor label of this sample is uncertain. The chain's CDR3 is CASSLGGLRSPLHF. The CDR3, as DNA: TGTGCCAGCAGCTTGGGGGGGCTCCGGTCACCCCTCCACTTT.